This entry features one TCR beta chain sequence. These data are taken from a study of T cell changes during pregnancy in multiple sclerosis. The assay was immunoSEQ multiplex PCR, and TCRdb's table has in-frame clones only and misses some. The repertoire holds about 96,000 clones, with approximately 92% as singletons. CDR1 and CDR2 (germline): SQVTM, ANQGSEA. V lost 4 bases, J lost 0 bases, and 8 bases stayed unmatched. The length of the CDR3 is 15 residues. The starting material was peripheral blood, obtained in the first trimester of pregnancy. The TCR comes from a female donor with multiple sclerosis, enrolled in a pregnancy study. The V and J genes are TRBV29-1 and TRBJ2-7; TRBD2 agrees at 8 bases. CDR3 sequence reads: CSVGVGGGTSYEQYF. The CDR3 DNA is TGCAGCGTTGGGGTCGGGGGGGGAACCTCCTACGAGCAGTACTTC.